The 21 T cell receptor beta chains listed next were all sequenced from one sample in a study of Graves' ophthalmopathy and Graves' hyperthyroidism. The study amplified TCR beta CDR3 regions using RNA transcripts. The first round was an RT-PCR with HTBI primers, and the second round was a multiplex PCR. TCRdb re-called the multiplex PCR reads with MiXCR, one entry per CDR3 protein. The sample yields 680,000 or so distinct CDR3 sequences, about 20% seen once. Sequencing was performed on peripheral blood. Source of these receptors: a woman between 18 and 29 years old with stable Graves' hyperthyroidism. Some clones in this sample may be carry-over from other donors' samples.

This clonotype was detected ten times or more. This chain connects TRBV28 to TRBJ2-7, with 11 positions matching TRBD1. The length of the CDR3 is 15 residues. The germline V gene encodes CDR1 MDHEN and CDR2 SYDVKM. V trimming: 5 bases; J trimming: 4 bases; junction bases outside the gene matches: 7. The CDR3 protein is CASSMVGTGGYEQYF. CDR3 nucleotide sequence: TGTGCCAGCAGTATGGTCGGGACAGGGGGATACGAGCAGTACTTC.

This clonotype has at least ten counts. V usage is TRBV30 and J usage is TRBJ2-7, with D unresolved. V was cut by 1 base and J by 9 bases, with 13 bases left in between. This CDR3 spans 12 amino acids. The germline CDR1 and CDR2 sequences are GTSNPN and SVGIG (reference sequence). In DNA, the CDR3 is TGTGCCTGGAGTGACTACCTCCTTGGGCAGTACTTC. Translation gives CAWSDYLLGQYF.

The table lists this clonotype with many counts. The chain combines TRBV12-3 or TRBV12-4 with TRBJ2-5; 11 bases are shared with TRBD2. The V gene end was trimmed by 5 bases and the J gene end by 5 bases; junction bases not matched to a gene: 10. The CDR3 extends over 16 amino acids. CDR3: CASSLISGGAVETQYF. CDR3 bases: TGTGCCAGCAGTCTCATTAGCGGGGGGGCCGTGGAGACCCAGTACTTC.

This clonotype was detected ten times or more. The chain uses TRBV3-1 and TRBJ1-2, with D hard to call. V was trimmed by 0 bases and J by 4 bases, leaving 15 bases between them. CDR3 size: 16 residues. Per the germline V gene, CDR1 is LGHDT and CDR2 is YNNKEL (reference sequence). CDR3 sequence reads: CASSQDSLSAAYGYTF. Written as DNA, the CDR3 is TGTGCCAGCAGCCAAGATTCGTTGAGTGCGGCCTATGGCTACACCTTC.

Many counts were recorded for this clonotype. The rearrangement uses TRBV25-1 and TRBJ1-2; D perhaps matches TRBD1 (6 bases). Trimming took 3 bases from V and 8 from J, leaving 10 bases between them. Germline CDR1 reads MGHDK; CDR2 reads SYGVNS. This CDR3 has 12 amino acids. CDR3 loop: CASSEGARGYTF. CDR3 nucleotide sequence: TGTGCCAGCAGTGAGGGGGCGAGAGGCTACACCTTC.

There are many counts of this clonotype. The chain couples TRBV12-3 or TRBV12-4 to TRBJ1-5; 10 nucleotides match TRBD1. This CDR3 comprises 15 residues. V trimming: 5 bases; J trimming: 4 bases; junction bases outside the gene matches: 5. The CDR3 DNA sequence: TGTGCCAGCAGTAGGGGGACAGGGGAGAATCAGCCCCAGCATTTT. This encodes CASSRGTGENQPQHF.

V and J are TRBV5-1 and TRBJ2-7, with D possibly matching TRBD1 (6 bases). The germline gives CDR1 SGHRS, CDR2 YFSETQ. The CDR3 totals 13 residues. Trimming took 3 bases from V and 2 from J, leaving 9 bases between them. CDR3 in DNA: TGCGCCAGCAGCTGGGGACAAACCTACGAGCAGTACTTC. This gives the protein CASSWGQTYEQYF.

The sample holds many counts of this clonotype. The chain is built from TRBV7-2 and TRBJ1-2; tentative D call: TRBD1 (5 bases). The germline V gene encodes CDR1 SGHTA and CDR2 FQGNSA. V was pared by 3 bases and J by 4 bases, with 12 bases between. The CDR3 sequence is 14 residues long. The CDR3 DNA is TGTGCCAGCAGCTTGGGAGAGGGGAGCTATGGCTACACCTTC. This gives the protein CASSLGEGSYGYTF.

This clonotype was seen repeatedly, ten times or more. The V and J genes are TRBV6-7 and TRBJ2-7; possibly TRBD1 for D (6 bases). TRBV6-7 qualifies as an ORF whose function is uncertain. The CDR3 contains 15 residues. V shed 7 bases and J shed 5 bases, with 21 bases lying between them. Written as DNA, the CDR3 is TGTGCCAGCATCGAACGGGACGCCAAGGGGGACGAGCAGTACTTC. Translation gives CASIERDAKGDEQYF.

This clonotype has ten or more counts. This rearrangement joins TRBV30 to TRBJ2-7; TRBD1 matches at 7 bases. The junction had 6 bases not matched to a gene; V was cut back by 3 bases and J by 4 bases. Germline-derived CDR1 and CDR2 are GTSNPN and SVGIG (reference sequence). This CDR3 has 13 residues. CDR3 sequence: CAWSEGAIYEQYF. For the CDR3, the DNA is TGTGCCTGGAGCGAGGGGGCTATTTACGAGCAGTACTTC.

The table lists this clonotype with many counts. Its ends do not fully match the called genes, so a read error is possible. The genes are TRBV6-1 and TRBJ1-5; D might be TRBD1 (5 bases). Germline CDR1 and CDR2: MNHNS and SASEGT. The CDR3 covers 14 residues. CDR3 amino acids: CASSEAPGDSKGDF. CDR3 sequence (DNA): TGTGCCAGCAGTGAAGCGCCGGGGGACTCCAAGGGTGATTTT.

This clonotype has a handful of counts. This chain links TRBV3-1 with TRBJ2-5; 10 nucleotides align to TRBD1. CDR3 length equals 12 residues. The ends lost 4 bases at V and 7 bases at J; junction bases unmatched: 0. CDR1 and CDR2 from the germline V gene are LGHDT and YNNKEL (reference sequence). The CDR3 nucleotides read TGTGCCAGCAGCCGGACAGGGGGGACCCAGTACTTC. Translation: CASSRTGGTQYF.

There are many counts of this clonotype. This sequence joins TRBV12-3 or TRBV12-4 and TRBJ2-7, with D possibly being TRBD1 (5 bases). V lost 3 bases to trimming and J lost 0 bases, with 12 bases between them. The CDR3 sequence is 15 residues long. In nucleotides, the CDR3 is TGTGCCAGCAGTTTCCCTAGGGGCTACTCCTACGAGCAGTACTTC. Amino acids: CASSFPRGYSYEQYF.

The V call is TRBV28, the J call TRBJ1-2; tentative D call: TRBD1 (5 bases). Germline CDR1 is MDHEN and CDR2 is SYDVKM. Trimming shortened V by 5 bases and J by 4 bases, and 20 bases separated the two germline ends. CDR3 size: 16 residues. The CDR3 spells CASSPVKGSTSYGYTF. CDR3 nucleotides: TGTGCCAGCAGTCCCGTTAAGGGGAGTACCTCCTATGGCTACACCTTC.

This clonotype was recorded many times. V usage is TRBV12-3 or TRBV12-4 and J usage is TRBJ1-2; the D gene is possibly TRBD1 (5 bases). V gave up 1 base and J gave up 4 bases, with 10 bases separating them. CDR3 length: 14 amino acids. The CDR3 DNA is TGTGCCAGCAGTTTAGGGGGACGGATCTATGGCTACACCTTC. Translating it yields CASSLGGRIYGYTF.

This clonotype was observed many times. The rearrangement joins TRBV28 to TRBJ1-1; D ambiguous. The CDR3 sequence is 13 residues long. V was pared by 8 bases and J by 1 base, with 11 bases between. In germline, CDR1 is MDHEN, CDR2 SYDVKM. The CDR3 coding sequence is TGTGCCAGCGCCGAGGGAAAGAACACTGAAGCTTTCTTT. Residues: CASAEGKNTEAFF.

This clonotype was recorded a few times. One end of the junction does not line up with germline, which may come from a read error. This sequence joins TRBV7-8 and TRBJ2-5, with a possible D match to TRBD2 (5 bases). Looked up from germline, CDR1 is SGHVS and CDR2 is FQNEAQ. The CDR3 runs to 16 residues. CDR3 sequence: CAGSLASSGDQETQYF. In DNA form, the CDR3 reads TGTGCCGGCAGCTTGGCTTCCAGCGGAGACCAAGAGACCCAGTACTTC.

This clonotype was observed a few times. The chain has TRBV6-1 and TRBJ1-1; D call uncertain. The ends were cut back, 5 bases at V and 4 bases at J, with 17 bases in the middle. The germline V gene encodes CDR1 MNHNS and CDR2 SASEGT. The CDR3 is 15 amino acids. CDR3 coding DNA: TGTGCCAGCAGTCCGCCCCCACCGTTGGGCACTGAAGCTTTCTTT. This translates into CASSPPPPLGTEAFF.

This clonotype was detected only once. Sequence at one end of the junction differs from germline and may be a read error. The rearrangement links TRBV7-6 to TRBJ1-6; tentative D call: TRBD1 (5 bases). This CDR3 region has 14 residues. Germline V lookup: CDR1 SGHVS, CDR2 FNYEAQ. CDR3 coding DNA: TGTGCCAGCAGCTCGGGGCGGAATAATTCACCCCTCTACTTT. Protein product: CASSSGRNNSPLYF.

In its sample, this clonotype was seen many times. The chain combines TRBV6-2 or TRBV6-3 with TRBJ1-1, with D uncertain. This CDR3 comprises 14 residues. V was shortened by 7 bases and J by 3 bases, with 15 bases between the two germline ends. Germline lookup yields CDR1 MNHEY and CDR2 SVGEGT. The CDR3 reads CASISVRGDTEAFF. The CDR3 coding sequence is TGTGCCAGCATTTCGGTACGTGGTGACACTGAAGCTTTCTTT.

This clonotype has ten or more counts. The chain employs TRBV30 and TRBJ1-6; 7 bases match TRBD1. V dropped 2 bases and J dropped 0; count of bases not matched to a gene: 4. CDR3 length: 16 residues. Germline V gives CDR1 GTSNPN, CDR2 SVGIG (reference sequence). CDR3 amino acids: CAWSREGASYNSPLHF. CDR3 nucleotides: TGTGCCTGGAGTCGAGAGGGGGCCTCCTATAATTCACCCCTCCACTTT.